What follows are 7 T cell receptor beta chains derived from one specimen sequenced in a study of cytomegalovirus exposure and HLA in healthy donors (dated by TCRdb to the late 2010s). Library preparation was by the immunoSEQ multiplex PCR assay. For the multiplex PCR, a mixture combining 60 forward primers for TCR Vbeta segments and 13 reverse primers for TCR Jbeta segments was used. Not all clones reach the TCRdb copy of this immuneACCESS table, which keeps in-frame sequences only. Checked studies attribute under half of the gap to unresolved V genes and leave the rest unexplained. This sample lists about 120,000 clones; roughly four fifths were detected once. The top ten constitute around 1.4% of the sample. The sample comprised PBMCs. The receptor source for this set is a woman aged 18-29 years in good health and CMV-seronegative.

In the case of this clone: The junction does not match germline at one end; this may be a read error. This chain joins TRBV19 and TRBJ2-4; D is perhaps TRBD1 (6 bases). There are 17 residues in the CDR3. Germline assignment: CDR1 LNHDA and CDR2 SQIVND (reference sequence). CDR3 sequence: CARMGQSYFVAKNSQYF. Written as DNA, the CDR3 is TGTGCCAGAATGGGACAATCCTACTTCGTAGCCAAAAACAGTCAGTACTTC.

V usage is TRBV6-5 and J usage is TRBJ1-3; D perhaps matches TRBD1 (6 bases). V lost 2 bases to trimming and J lost 4 bases, with 12 bases between them. The CDR3 spans 15 residues. Germline CDR1 and CDR2: MNHEY and SVGAGI. For the CDR3, the DNA is TGTGCCAGCAGTTACACTACAGGGTTGGGAAACACCATATATTTT. Translated: CASSYTTGLGNTIYF.

V is TRBV6-5 and J is TRBJ1-2; 7 nucleotides align to TRBD1. V gave up 7 bases and J gave up 7 bases; unmatched junction bases: 12. The CDR3 is 14 residues long. CDR1 and CDR2 from the germline V gene are MNHEY and SVGAGI. DNA of the CDR3: TGTGCCAGCACCCTGGGCTCAGGGGGGAGTGGCTACACCTTC. This encodes CASTLGSGGSGYTF.

The chain uses TRBV5-4 and TRBJ2-2; 7 nucleotides match TRBD1. This CDR3 comprises 16 residues. V lost 4 bases, J lost 4 bases, and 10 bases stayed unmatched. Germline V CDR1 and CDR2: SGHNT, YYREEE (reference sequence). The CDR3: CASSRGAGGPTGELFF. The CDR3 DNA reads TGTGCCAGCAGCCGTGGGGCAGGGGGTCCCACCGGGGAGCTGTTTTTT. Complete variable domain (other parts from reference TRBV5-4 and TRBJ2-2): ETGVTQSPTHLIKTRGQQVTLRCSSQSGHNTVSWYQQALGQGPQFIFQYYREEENGRGNFPPRFSGLQFPNYSSELNVNALELDDSALYLCASSRGAGGPTGELFFGEGSRLTVL.

The chain employs TRBV5-6 and TRBJ2-2; 7 bases align to TRBD1. Germline V lookup: CDR1 SGHDT, CDR2 YYEEEE. Losses at the gene ends were 4 bases for V and 3 bases for J; bases not matched to a gene: 9. The CDR3 covers 16 residues. The CDR3 DNA reads TGTGCCAGCAGCCCCTGGACAGGAGCTGACACCGGGGAGCTGTTTTTT. Translated: CASSPWTGADTGELFF.

V and J are TRBV5-4 and TRBJ2-5; D might be TRBD2 (6 bases). The CDR3 sequence is 15 residues long. Germline values: CDR1 SGHNT, CDR2 YYREEE (reference sequence). The V gene lost 3 bases and the J gene lost 1 base, with 13 bases spanning the gap. CDR3 residues: CASSSGLPPQETQYF. CDR3 nucleotide sequence: TGTGCCAGCAGCTCGGGACTTCCCCCCCAAGAGACCCAGTACTTC. Full variable domain (outside the CDR3, taken from reference TRBV5-4 and TRBJ2-5): ETGVTQSPTHLIKTRGQQVTLRCSSQSGHNTVSWYQQALGQGPQFIFQYYREEENGRGNFPPRFSGLQFPNYSSELNVNALELDDSALYLCASSSGLPPQETQYFGPGTRLLVL.

V is TRBV14 and J is TRBJ1-1; D remains ambiguous. CDR1 and CDR2 from the germline V gene are SGHDN and FVKESK. Between the trimmed V and J ends, which lost 0 bases and 4 bases, there was a span of 15 bases. The CDR3 is 16 residues long. The CDR3 region is CASSQEPFGTPTEAFF. In nucleotides, the CDR3 is TGTGCCAGCAGCCAAGAACCGTTCGGTACCCCCACTGAAGCTTTCTTT.